Presented here are 27 T cell receptor beta chains from one specimen sequenced in a study of patients and donors after allogeneic stem cell transplantation. TCRdb ran MiXCR on the RT-PCR reads and lists one entry per CDR3 protein. This sample carries about 960,000 distinct CDR3 sequences, roughly 18% of them seen once, and the ten largest clones take 5% to 6.5%. The specimen was blood, either unsorted or a sorted T cell fraction (not recorded which). These receptors all come from a human donor who was either an allogeneic HSCT recipient or a stem cell or donor lymphocyte infusion donor (not recorded which). It is not recorded whose cells these are; they may come from a transplant donor.

In this sample, this clonotype turned up a few times. The rearrangement joins TRBV27 to TRBJ2-7, with a possible D match to TRBD2 (5 bases). The CDR3 has 13 amino acids. Germline V gives CDR1 MNHEY, CDR2 SMNVEV (reference sequence). The V and J ends lost 6 bases and 3 bases respectively, with 12 bases between them. DNA for the CDR3: TGTGCCAGCAGAATCGGGAAAAACTACGAGCAGTACTTC. Translating gives CASRIGKNYEQYF.

The CDR3 DNA sequence: TGTGCCAGCAGTTACATAAGAGGGGACCGCTATGGCTACACCTTC. It is translated as CASSYIRGDRYGYTF. The chain joins TRBV6-5 to TRBJ1-2; D possibly corresponds to TRBD1 (5 bases). V was pared by 2 bases and J by 4 bases, with 14 bases between. CDR3 length equals 15 residues. The germline gives CDR1 MNHEY, CDR2 SVGAGI.

This sequence joins TRBV28 and TRBJ1-1; 7 bases are a match to TRBD1. This CDR3 is 16 amino acids long. Germline-derived CDR1 and CDR2 are MDHEN and SYDVKM. The trim removed 6 bases at V and 5 bases at J, leaving 15 bases unmatched. The CDR3 bases are TGTGCCAGCAGCGTGGGGCAATACAGGGGTGCGACTGAAGCTTTCTTT. Translation gives CASSVGQYRGATEAFF.

The rearrangement joins TRBV12-3 or TRBV12-4 to TRBJ1-2; 11 positions match TRBD1. The V gene end was trimmed by 6 bases and the J gene end by 8 bases; junction bases not matched to a gene: 8. This CDR3 is 14 amino acids long. CDR3 protein: CASSSRTGGVGYTF. The CDR3 DNA is TGTGCCAGCAGCTCAAGGACAGGGGGCGTAGGCTACACCTTC.

This chain joins TRBV4-1 and TRBJ2-4, with D possibly TRBD2 on 5 matching bases. The V and J ends lost 2 bases and 6 bases respectively, with 17 bases between them. The CDR3 contains 16 residues. In germline, CDR1 is MGHRA, CDR2 YSYEKL. DNA for the CDR3: TGCGCCAGCAGCCAACTTCTGGGCTCGGGGAGAAACATTCAGTACTTC. Protein: CASSQLLGSGRNIQYF.

The sample holds a few counts of this clonotype. V and J are TRBV12-3 or TRBV12-4 and TRBJ1-1; D is unclear. The CDR3 is 14 residues long. Trimming cost V 6 bases and J 3 bases, with 14 bases left between them. The CDR3 DNA sequence: TGTGCCAGCAGCCCTATTGGTCCGGACACTGAAGCTTTCTTT. It is translated as CASSPIGPDTEAFF.

This clonotype came up many times. The CDR3 sequence is CASSEETGPGYTF. CDR3 DNA: TGTGCCAGCAGTGAAGAAACAGGGCCCGGCTACACCTTC. The chain carries TRBV2 and TRBJ1-2; a possible D gene is TRBD1 (6 bases). The CDR3 is 13 residues long. Trimming shortened V by 1 base and J by 8 bases, and 11 bases separated the two germline ends. Germline values: CDR1 SNHLY, CDR2 FYNNEI.

This clonotype was counted at least ten times. V gene TRBV29-1 combines with J gene TRBJ2-1, with D maybe TRBD1 (5 bases). The CDR3 has 14 amino acids. Trimming removed 6 bases from V and 0 bases from J, with 12 bases in between. Germline assignment: CDR1 SQVTM and CDR2 ANQGSEA. CDR3 bases: TGCAGCGTCCAGGGAAGGCTCTCCTACAATGAGCAGTTCTTC. Translation: CSVQGRLSYNEQFF.

This clonotype was seen a few times. This chain uses TRBV12-3 or TRBV12-4 with TRBJ1-1; D is undetermined. V lost 6 bases to trimming and J lost 0 bases, with 8 bases between them. This CDR3 contains 13 residues. Here the CDR3 reads CASRPFLNTEAFF. The CDR3 bases are TGTGCCAGCAGACCCTTTTTGAACACTGAAGCTTTCTTT.

There are a few counts of this clonotype. The chain is built from TRBV7-9 and TRBJ2-5; 9 nucleotides match TRBD2. Looked up from germline, CDR1 is SEHNR and CDR2 is FQNEAQ (reference sequence). After removal of 7 bases from V and 4 bases from J, the junction contained 13 bases not matched to a gene. The CDR3 extends over 16 amino acids. This chain's CDR3 is CASTTFSGSSAETQYF. In DNA, the CDR3 is TGTGCCAGCACCACCTTTAGCGGGAGTTCCGCAGAGACCCAGTACTTC.

This clonotype is a singleton in its sample. The CDR3 spells CASSPVLGEITGANVLTF. The CDR3, as DNA: TGCGCCAGCAGCCCCGTCCTCGGGGAAATCACTGGGGCCAACGTCCTGACTTTC. V usage is TRBV5-1 and J usage is TRBJ2-6, with D tentatively TRBD2 (5 bases). CDR1 and CDR2 (germline): SGHRS, YFSETQ. The CDR3 totals 18 residues. The V end lost 4 bases, the J end lost 2 bases, and 19 bases lay between the germline ends.

This clonotype has only a few counts. The V gene is TRBV12-3 or TRBV12-4, the J gene TRBJ2-4; D is undetermined. CDR3 length: 13 amino acids. Trimming left V 5 bases short and J 6 bases short, with 11 bases between. This chain's CDR3 is CASSLHDSNIQYF. CDR3 DNA sequence: TGTGCCAGCAGTCTGCACGACTCAAACATTCAGTACTTC.

Ten or more counts support this clonotype. The rearrangement links TRBV12-3 or TRBV12-4 to TRBJ2-1; D may be TRBD2 (7 bases). V gave up 1 base and J gave up 6 bases, with 13 bases separating them. The CDR3 spans 15 residues. Here the CDR3 reads CASSLGRRGGNEQFF. The DNA for the CDR3 is TGTGCCAGCAGTTTAGGACGGAGGGGGGGCAATGAGCAGTTCTTC.

The J gene is TRBJ2-7, the V gene TRBV20-1, with 7 bases fitting TRBD1. The germline gives CDR1 DFQATT, CDR2 SNEGSKA (reference sequence). This CDR3 has 14 residues. V lost 1 base to trimming and J lost 5 bases; unmatched junction nucleotides: 8. The CDR3 DNA reads as TGCAGTGCTAGAGCCTACAGGGGAATCCACGAGCAGTACTTC. This codes for CSARAYRGIHEQYF.

This clonotype was counted ten times or more. The rearrangement links TRBV7-6 to TRBJ2-7; D not resolved. Germline V lookup: CDR1 SGHVS, CDR2 FNYEAQ. The V end lost 2 bases, the J end lost 3 bases, and 8 bases lay between the germline ends. The CDR3 consists of 13 residues. Here the CDR3 reads CASSLSVGYEQYF. CDR3 nucleotides: TGTGCCAGCAGCTTATCCGTAGGCTACGAGCAGTACTTC.

This clonotype was detected ten times or more. The CDR3 here is CASSLYGYTF. For the CDR3, the DNA is TGTGCCAGCAGTCTATATGGCTACACCTTC. The chain joins TRBV12-3 or TRBV12-4 to TRBJ1-2; no firm D call. This CDR3 has 10 amino acids. The V end was cut by 5 bases, the J end by 5 bases, with 3 bases between.

This clonotype has only a few counts. The chain is built from TRBV5-1 and TRBJ2-1, with TRBD2 matching 11 bases. The germline V gene encodes CDR1 SGHRS and CDR2 YFSETQ. This CDR3 contains 15 residues. With V trimmed by 5 bases and J by 4 bases, 5 bases remained unmatched. The CDR3 bases are TGCGCCAGCAGGCCGACTAGCGGGACGTACAATGAGCAGTTCTTC. It is translated as CASRPTSGTYNEQFF. Combining the CDR3 with reference TRBV5-1 and TRBJ2-1 gives the whole variable domain KAGVTQTPRYLIKTRGQQVTLSCSPISGHRSVSWYQQTPGQGLQFLFEYFSETQRNKGNFPGRFSGRQFSNSRSEMNVSTLELGDSALYLCASRPTSGTYNEQFFGPGTRLTVL.

The chain couples TRBV11-2 to TRBJ2-4; TRBD1 or TRBD2 may be the D gene (6 bases each). Germline CDR1 and CDR2: SGHAT and FQNNGV. This CDR3 is 13 amino acids long. V was cut by 5 bases and J by 13 bases, with 18 bases left in between. In DNA form, the CDR3 reads TGTGCCAGCAGCCCCGGAGGGGGGTCTGGGCAGTACTTC. Residues: CASSPGGGSGQYF. The variable domain in full, completed from reference TRBV11-2 and TRBJ2-4, reads EAGVAQSPRYKIIEKRQSVAFWCNPISGHATLYWYQQILGQGPKLLIQFQNNGVVDDSQLPKDRFSAERLKGVDSTLKIQPAKLEDSAVYLCASSPGGGSGQYFGAGTRLSVL.

The chain is built from TRBV4-1 and TRBJ2-7; tentatively, D is TRBD1 (6 bases). The CDR3 spans 16 residues. In germline, CDR1 is MGHRA, CDR2 YSYEKL. Between the trimmed V and J ends, which lost 2 bases and 1 base, there was a span of 15 bases. CDR3 loop: CASSQLSGARSYEQYF. CDR3 nucleotide sequence: TGCGCCAGCAGCCAACTCTCAGGGGCTAGATCCTACGAGCAGTACTTC.

This clonotype was seen a few times. The chain recombines TRBV15 with TRBJ1-5; perhaps TRBD1 as D (5 bases). This CDR3 is 18 amino acids long. The V end was cut by 1 base, the J end by 7 bases, with 23 bases between. Germline CDR1 and CDR2: LNHNV and YYDKDF (reference sequence). CDR3 coding DNA: TGTGCCACCAGCAGAGCCACTTCAAAGGGGAGTGGCGTACAGCCCCAGCATTTT. This translates into CATSRATSKGSGVQPQHF.

This clonotype showed up just a few times. One end of the junction is discordant with germline, which a read error may explain. This rearrangement joins TRBV7-6 to TRBJ2-2, with D possibly being TRBD2 (5 bases). Per germline, CDR1 SGHVS and CDR2 FNYEAQ. The length of the CDR3 is 14 residues. CDR3 protein: CASSLADQTGELFF. The DNA for the CDR3 is TGTGCCAGCAGCCTAGCAGATCAAACCGGGGAGCTGTTTTTT. Full variable domain (rest looked up from reference TRBV7-6 and TRBJ2-2): GAGVSQSPRYKVTKRGQDVALRCDPISGHVSLYWYRQALGQGPEFLTYFNYEAQQDKSGLPNDRFSAERPEGSISTLTIQRTEQRDSAMYRCASSLADQTGELFFGEGSRLTVL.

This clonotype was picked up a small number of times. This chain links TRBV7-3 with TRBJ1-1; 8 bases line up with TRBD1. V was pared by 1 base and J by 2 bases, with 12 bases of the junction left unmatched. CDR1 SGHTA and CDR2 FQGTGA come from the germline V gene. The CDR3 spans 18 residues. The CDR3: CASSLNPPRTGTNTEAFF. CDR3 coding DNA: TGTGCCAGCAGCTTAAATCCCCCACGGACAGGGACAAACACTGAAGCTTTCTTT.

CDR3 sequence: CASSAGRLNQPQHF. The CDR3 nucleotides read TGTGCCAGCAGCGCAGGACGGTTAAATCAGCCCCAGCATTTT. This chain uses TRBV2 with TRBJ1-5; D call uncertain. Germline V gene data show CDR1 as SNHLY and CDR2 as FYNNEI. V was clipped by 6 bases and J by 4 bases, with 13 bases between them. This CDR3 contains 14 residues.

The gene calls are TRBV5-1 and TRBJ2-7; 7 nucleotides match TRBD1. Trimming cost V 5 bases and J 0 bases; bases outside gene matches: 8. Germline loops: CDR1 SGHRS, CDR2 YFSETQ. The CDR3 consists of 15 residues. The CDR3 coding sequence is TGCGCCAGCAGGAAAGACAGGGAGAGCTCCTACGAGCAGTACTTC. Protein sequence: CASRKDRESSYEQYF.

The rearrangement joins TRBV6-6 to TRBJ2-1; D might be TRBD1 or TRBD2, each matching 5 bases. This CDR3 is 12 amino acids long. Germline V gene data show CDR1 as MNHNY and CDR2 as SVGAGI (reference sequence). V shed 2 bases and J shed 15 bases, with 14 bases lying between them. This CDR3 is CASSYEDLGRFF. As DNA, the CDR3 is TGTGCCAGCAGTTACGAGGACTTGGGACGGTTCTTC.

V is TRBV6-1 and J is TRBJ2-6, with a possible D match to TRBD1 (6 bases). The CDR3 contains 19 residues. CDR1 is MNHNS, CDR2 SASEGT, per germline. With 6 bases removed from V and 0 bases from J, the gap between germline ends came to 21 bases. The CDR3 nucleotides are TGTGCCAGCAGCCCCCTTGGGACACAGGATTACTCTGGGGCCAACGTCCTGACTTTC. It yields the protein CASSPLGTQDYSGANVLTF.

The gene calls are TRBV28 and TRBJ1-6; D perhaps matches TRBD1 (6 bases). The germline V gene has CDR1 MDHEN and CDR2 SYDVKM. The CDR3 is 16 residues long. Between the trimmed V and J ends, which lost 3 bases and 3 bases, there was a span of 12 bases. Here the CDR3 DNA reads TGTGCCAGCAGTTTCAGAGGGGGAATCTATAATTCACCCCTCCACTTT. Its protein product is CASSFRGGIYNSPLHF.